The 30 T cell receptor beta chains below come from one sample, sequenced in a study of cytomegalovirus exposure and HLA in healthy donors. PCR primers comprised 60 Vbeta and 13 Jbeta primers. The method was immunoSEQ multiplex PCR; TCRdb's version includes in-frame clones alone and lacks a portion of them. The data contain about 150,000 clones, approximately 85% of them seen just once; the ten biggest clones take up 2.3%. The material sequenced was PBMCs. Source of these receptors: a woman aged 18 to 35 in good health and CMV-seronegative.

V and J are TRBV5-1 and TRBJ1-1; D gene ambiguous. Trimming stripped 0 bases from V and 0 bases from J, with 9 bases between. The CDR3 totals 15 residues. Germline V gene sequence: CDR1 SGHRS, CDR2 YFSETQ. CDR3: CASSLGLGVNTEAFF. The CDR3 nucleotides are TGCGCCAGCAGCTTGGGCCTCGGGGTGAACACTGAAGCTTTCTTT.

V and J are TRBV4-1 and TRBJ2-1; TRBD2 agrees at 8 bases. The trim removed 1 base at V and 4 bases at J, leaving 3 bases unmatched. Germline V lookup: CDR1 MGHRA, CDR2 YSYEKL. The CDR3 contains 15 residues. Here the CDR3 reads CASSQAGGPYNEQFF. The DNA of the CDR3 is TGCGCCAGCAGCCAAGCGGGGGGGCCATACAATGAGCAGTTCTTC.

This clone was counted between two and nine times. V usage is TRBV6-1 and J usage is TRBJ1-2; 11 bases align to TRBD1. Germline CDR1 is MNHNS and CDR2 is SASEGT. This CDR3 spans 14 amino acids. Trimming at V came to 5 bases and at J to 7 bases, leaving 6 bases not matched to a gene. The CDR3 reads CASSSPDRGLGYTF. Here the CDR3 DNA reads TGTGCCAGCAGTTCTCCGGACAGGGGGCTTGGCTACACCTTC.

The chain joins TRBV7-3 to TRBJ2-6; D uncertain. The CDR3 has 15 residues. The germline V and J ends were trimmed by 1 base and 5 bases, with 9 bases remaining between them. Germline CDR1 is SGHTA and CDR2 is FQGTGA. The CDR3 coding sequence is TGTGCCAGCAGCTTAAATACACATCGGGCCAACGTCCTGACTTTC. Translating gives CASSLNTHRANVLTF.

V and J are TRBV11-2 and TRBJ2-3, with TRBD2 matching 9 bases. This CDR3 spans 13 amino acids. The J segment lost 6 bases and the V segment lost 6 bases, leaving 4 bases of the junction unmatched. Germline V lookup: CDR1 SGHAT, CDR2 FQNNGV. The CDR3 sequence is CASRTSGGDTQYF. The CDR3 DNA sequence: TGTGCCAGCAGGACTAGCGGTGGGGATACGCAGTATTTT.

The CDR3 sequence is CASSSAPGGASEQYF. CDR3 DNA: TGTGCCAGCAGTTCCGCCCCCGGGGGGGCGAGCGAGCAGTACTTC. The gene calls are TRBV28 and TRBJ2-7, with 8 bases fitting TRBD2. The CDR3 contains 15 residues. Germline loops: CDR1 MDHEN, CDR2 SYDVKM. J lost 6 bases, V lost 4 bases, and 11 bases had no gene match.

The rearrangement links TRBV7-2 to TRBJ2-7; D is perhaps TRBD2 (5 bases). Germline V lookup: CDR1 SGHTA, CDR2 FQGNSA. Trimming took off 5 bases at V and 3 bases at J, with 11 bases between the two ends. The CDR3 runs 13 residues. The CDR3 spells CASSLGLHYEQYF. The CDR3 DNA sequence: TGTGCCAGCAGCCTCGGACTGCACTACGAGCAGTACTTC.

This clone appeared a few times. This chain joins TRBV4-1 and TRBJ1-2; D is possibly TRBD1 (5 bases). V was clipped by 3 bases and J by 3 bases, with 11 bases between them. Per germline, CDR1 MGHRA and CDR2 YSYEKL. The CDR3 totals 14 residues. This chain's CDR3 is CASSQGGVDYGYTF. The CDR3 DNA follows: TGCGCCAGCAGCCAGGGGGGGGTGGACTATGGCTACACCTTC.

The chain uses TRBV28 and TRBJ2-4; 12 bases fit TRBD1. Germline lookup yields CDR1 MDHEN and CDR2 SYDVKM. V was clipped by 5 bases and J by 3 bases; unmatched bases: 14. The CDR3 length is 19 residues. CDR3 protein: CASSGDRGQGSRLKNIQYF. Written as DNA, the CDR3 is TGTGCCAGCAGTGGGGACAGGGGGCAGGGGTCCCGTCTCAAAAACATTCAGTACTTC.

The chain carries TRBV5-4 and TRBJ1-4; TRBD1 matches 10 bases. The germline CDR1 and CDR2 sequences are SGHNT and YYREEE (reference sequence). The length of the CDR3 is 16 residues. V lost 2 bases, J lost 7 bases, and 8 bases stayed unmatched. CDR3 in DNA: TGTGCCAGCAGCTTTGGGACCGGGACAGGGGTTGAAAAACTGTTTTTT. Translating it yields CASSFGTGTGVEKLFF.

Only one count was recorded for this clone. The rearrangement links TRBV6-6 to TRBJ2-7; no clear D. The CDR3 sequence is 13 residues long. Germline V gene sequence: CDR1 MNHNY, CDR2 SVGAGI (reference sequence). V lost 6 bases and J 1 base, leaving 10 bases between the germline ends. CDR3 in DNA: TGTGCCAGCAGCAGACTTGAATCCTACGAGCAGTACTTC. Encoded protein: CASSRLESYEQYF.

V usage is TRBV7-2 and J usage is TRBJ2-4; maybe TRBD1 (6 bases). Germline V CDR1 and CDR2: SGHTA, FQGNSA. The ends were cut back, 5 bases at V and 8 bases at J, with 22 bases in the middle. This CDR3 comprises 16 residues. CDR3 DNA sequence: TGTGCCAGCAGCCTAACCCGGACAGCCCCTGGGGACATTCAGTACTTC. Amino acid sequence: CASSLTRTAPGDIQYF.

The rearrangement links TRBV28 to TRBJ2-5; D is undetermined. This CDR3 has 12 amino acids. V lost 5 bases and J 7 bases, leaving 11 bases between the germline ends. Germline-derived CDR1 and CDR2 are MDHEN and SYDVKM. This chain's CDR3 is CASSPSIGTQYF. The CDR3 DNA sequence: TGTGCCAGCAGTCCCTCTATTGGGACCCAGTACTTC.

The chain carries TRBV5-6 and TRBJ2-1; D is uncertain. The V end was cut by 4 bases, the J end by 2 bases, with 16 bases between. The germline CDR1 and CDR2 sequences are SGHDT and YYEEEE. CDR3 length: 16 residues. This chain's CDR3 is CASSDSLRGPYNEQFF. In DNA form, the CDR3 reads TGTGCCAGCAGCGATTCACTTCGCGGTCCCTACAATGAGCAGTTCTTC.

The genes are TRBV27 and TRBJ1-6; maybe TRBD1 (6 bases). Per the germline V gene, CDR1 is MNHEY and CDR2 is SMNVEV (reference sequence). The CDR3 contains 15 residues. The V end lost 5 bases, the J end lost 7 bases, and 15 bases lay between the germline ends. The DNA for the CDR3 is TGTGCCAGCAGTACCAGGGGATTGGAGAATTCACCCCTCCACTTT. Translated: CASSTRGLENSPLHF.

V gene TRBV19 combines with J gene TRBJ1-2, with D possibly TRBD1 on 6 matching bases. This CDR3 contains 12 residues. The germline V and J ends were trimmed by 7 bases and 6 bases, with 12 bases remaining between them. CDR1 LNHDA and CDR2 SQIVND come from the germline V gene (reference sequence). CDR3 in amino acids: CASNGGRDGYTF. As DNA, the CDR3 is TGTGCCAGTAATGGGGGCCGAGATGGCTACACCTTC.

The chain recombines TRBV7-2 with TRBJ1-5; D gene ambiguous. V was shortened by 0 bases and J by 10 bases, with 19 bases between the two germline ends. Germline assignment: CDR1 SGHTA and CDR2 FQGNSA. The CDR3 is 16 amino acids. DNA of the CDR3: TGTGCCAGCAGCTTAGCGCTAACTGGACCGAGCGGACCCCAGCATTTT. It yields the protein CASSLALTGPSGPQHF.

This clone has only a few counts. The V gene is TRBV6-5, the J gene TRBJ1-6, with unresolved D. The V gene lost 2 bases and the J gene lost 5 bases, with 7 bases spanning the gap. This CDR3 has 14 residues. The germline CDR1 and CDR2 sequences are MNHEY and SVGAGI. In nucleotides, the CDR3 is TGTGCCAGCAGTTACCTCGCGAATAATTCACCCCTCCACTTT. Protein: CASSYLANNSPLHF.

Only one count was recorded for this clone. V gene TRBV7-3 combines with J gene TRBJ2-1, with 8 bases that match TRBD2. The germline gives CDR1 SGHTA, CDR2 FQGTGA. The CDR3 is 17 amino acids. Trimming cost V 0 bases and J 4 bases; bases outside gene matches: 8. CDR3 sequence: CASSLTGASGLYNEQFF. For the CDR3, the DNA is TGTGCCAGCAGCTTAACGGGGGCTAGCGGGCTTTACAATGAGCAGTTCTTC. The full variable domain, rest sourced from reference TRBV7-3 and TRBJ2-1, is GAGVSQTPSNKVTEKGKYVELRCDPISGHTALYWYRQSLGQGPEFLIYFQGTGAADDSGLPNDRFFAVRPEGSVSTLKIQRTERGDSAVYLCASSLTGASGLYNEQFFGPGTRLTVL.

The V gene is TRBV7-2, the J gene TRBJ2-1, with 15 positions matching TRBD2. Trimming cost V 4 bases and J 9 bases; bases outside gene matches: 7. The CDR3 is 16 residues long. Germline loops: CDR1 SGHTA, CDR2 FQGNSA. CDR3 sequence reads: CASSYRQGLAGGEQFF. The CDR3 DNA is TGTGCCAGCAGCTACCGACAGGGACTAGCGGGGGGTGAGCAGTTCTTC.

The CDR3 spells CASSQDREISYEQYF. CDR3 coding DNA: TGTGCCAGCAGCCAAGACAGGGAAATATCCTACGAGCAGTACTTC. The chain combines TRBV14 with TRBJ2-7; D perhaps matches TRBD1 (5 bases). The CDR3 contains 15 residues. V lost 0 bases and J 1 base, leaving 10 bases between the germline ends. Germline CDR1 and CDR2: SGHDN and FVKESK.

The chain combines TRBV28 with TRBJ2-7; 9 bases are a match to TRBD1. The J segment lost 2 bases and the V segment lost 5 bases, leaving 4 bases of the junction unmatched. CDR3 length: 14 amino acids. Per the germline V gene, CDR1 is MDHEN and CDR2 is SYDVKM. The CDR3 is CASSPWDRAYEQYF. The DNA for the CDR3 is TGTGCCAGCAGTCCCTGGGACAGGGCCTACGAGCAGTACTTC.

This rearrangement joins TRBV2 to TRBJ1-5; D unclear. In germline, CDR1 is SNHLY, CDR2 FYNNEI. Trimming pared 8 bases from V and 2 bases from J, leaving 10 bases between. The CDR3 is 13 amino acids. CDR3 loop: CASRGVGNQPQHF. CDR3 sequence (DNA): TGTGCCAGCCGGGGTGTCGGCAATCAGCCCCAGCATTTT.

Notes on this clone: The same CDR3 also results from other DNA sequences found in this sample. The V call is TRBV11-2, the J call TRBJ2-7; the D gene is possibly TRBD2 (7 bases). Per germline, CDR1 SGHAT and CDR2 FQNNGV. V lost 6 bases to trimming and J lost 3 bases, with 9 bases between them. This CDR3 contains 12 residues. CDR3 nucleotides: TGTGCCAGCAGTAGGGGGGGCTACGAGCAGTACTTC. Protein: CASSRGGYEQYF.

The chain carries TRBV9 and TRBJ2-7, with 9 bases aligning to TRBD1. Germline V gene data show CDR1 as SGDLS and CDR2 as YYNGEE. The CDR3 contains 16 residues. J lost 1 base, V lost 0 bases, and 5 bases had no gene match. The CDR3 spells CASSVGSGQGSYEQYF. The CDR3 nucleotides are TGTGCCAGCAGCGTAGGTTCCGGACAGGGGTCCTACGAGCAGTACTTC.

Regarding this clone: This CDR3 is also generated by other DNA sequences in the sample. CDR3 loop: CASSLAGNTEAFF. The CDR3 DNA reads TGTGCCAGCAGCTTGGCAGGGAACACTGAAGCTTTCTTT. This chain links TRBV5-8 with TRBJ1-1; no definite D call. This CDR3 comprises 13 residues. Germline CDR1 and CDR2: SGHTS and YDEGEE. V was clipped by 0 bases and J by 1 base, with 4 bases between them. Combining the CDR3 with reference TRBV5-8 and TRBJ1-1 gives the whole variable domain EAGVTQSPTHLIKTRGQQATLRCSPISGHTSVYWYQQALGLGLQFLLWYDEGEERNRGNFPPRFSGRQFPNYSSELNVNALELEDSALYLCASSLAGNTEAFFGQGTRLTVV.

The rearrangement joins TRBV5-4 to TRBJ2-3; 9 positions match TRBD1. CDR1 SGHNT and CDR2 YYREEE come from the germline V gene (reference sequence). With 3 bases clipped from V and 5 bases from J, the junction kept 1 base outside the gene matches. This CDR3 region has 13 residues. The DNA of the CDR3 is TGTGCCAGCAGCTGGACAGGGGTAGATACGCAGTATTTT. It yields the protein CASSWTGVDTQYF.

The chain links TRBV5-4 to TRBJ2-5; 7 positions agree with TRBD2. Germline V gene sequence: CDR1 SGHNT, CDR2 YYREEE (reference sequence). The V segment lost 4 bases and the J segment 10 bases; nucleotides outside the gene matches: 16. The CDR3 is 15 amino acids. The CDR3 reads CASSGSRDYPRDQYF. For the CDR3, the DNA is TGTGCCAGCAGCGGATCCCGGGACTACCCTAGAGACCAGTACTTC.

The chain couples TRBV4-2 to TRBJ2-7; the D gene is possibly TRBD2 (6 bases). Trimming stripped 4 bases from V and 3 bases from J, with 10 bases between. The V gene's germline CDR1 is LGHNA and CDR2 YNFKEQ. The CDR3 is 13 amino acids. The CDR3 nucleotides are TGTGCCAGCAGCCCGGGACTTATCTACGAGCAGTACTTC. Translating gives CASSPGLIYEQYF.

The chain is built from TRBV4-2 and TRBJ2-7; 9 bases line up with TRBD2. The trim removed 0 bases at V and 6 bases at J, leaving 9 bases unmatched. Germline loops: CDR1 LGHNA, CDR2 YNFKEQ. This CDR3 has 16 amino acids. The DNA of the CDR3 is TGTGCCAGCAGCCAAGATAGGGCGGGAGGGCACGGCGAGCAGTACTTC. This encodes CASSQDRAGGHGEQYF.